This T cell receptor (beta chain) was obtained from a study of beta chain features in type 1 diabetes. Study at large: Regarding age, gender and cell yields, patients proved similar to healthy donors. Whole-study results and caveats: In all four CD4+ subsets, TCRB CDR3 length was significantly, moderately reduced in type 1 diabetes. TCRB repertoires of naive, central memory and Treg cells appeared more similar among patients than among healthy donors.

Sequencing targeted expressed TCRB transcripts, as all isolated RNA had been reverse transcribed. Sequenced by immunoSEQ multiplex PCR; TCRdb stores in-frame clones only, minus some. This sample has around 710,000 clones; over 10% occur once, and the top ten carry 0.095% to 0.15%. Germline V gene sequence: CDR1 DFQATT, CDR2 SNEGSKA (reference sequence). V dropped 6 bases and J dropped 3 bases, with 9 bases sitting between them. The CDR3 has 11 residues. With regard to this clone: Its antigen is currently unknown.

The sample consisted of naive CD4+ T cells from blood. The V call is TRBV20-1, the J call TRBJ2-7; no reliable D call. The source is a man aged 25 to 45 with type 1 diabetes. In DNA, the CDR3 is TGCAGTGCCGAGAAGAACTACGAGCAGTACTTC. Protein: CSAEKNYEQYF.